The T cell receptor (beta chain) described here comes from a study of control samples from healthy donors and cancer patients. The CDR3 contains 12 residues. CDR1 and CDR2 from the germline V gene are MNHEY and SVGAGI. Trimming removed 6 bases from V and 3 bases from J, with 9 bases in between. Assay used: immunoSEQ multiplex PCR; TCRdb lists only in-frame clones, some missing. Seen here are about 170,000 clones, roughly 91% observed once, and the top ten hold less than 1.6%. This rearrangement joins TRBV6-5 to TRBJ2-7; D uncertain. The specimen sequenced was blood. The clonotype was recovered from a woman between 25 and 40 years old in good health. This CDR3 is CASRDRYYEQYF. CDR3 DNA sequence: TGTGCCAGCAGGGACCGATACTACGAGCAGTACTTC.